This T cell receptor (beta chain) stems from a study of response to subunit inactivated influenza vaccine. V lost 6 bases to trimming and J lost 0 bases; unmatched junction nucleotides: 6. Germline CDR1 reads MNHEY; CDR2 reads SVGEGT. This CDR3 has 16 amino acids. This clonotype was observed at least ten times. Each CDR3 protein gets one entry after TCRdb re-called the RT-PCR reads with MiXCR. The sample shows 700,000 to 800,000 distinct CDR3 sequences, around a sixth of them seen only once. This receptor was identified in a man in his fifties or sixties who received an inactivated influenza vaccine. The gene calls are TRBV6-2 or TRBV6-3 and TRBJ2-3; TRBD2 aligns across 10 bases. The sample was PBMCs from blood, taken 5 days after vaccination. The CDR3 loop is CASSHWTSGSTDTQYF. CDR3 coding DNA: TGTGCCAGCAGCCATTGGACTAGCGGAAGCACAGATACGCAGTATTTT.